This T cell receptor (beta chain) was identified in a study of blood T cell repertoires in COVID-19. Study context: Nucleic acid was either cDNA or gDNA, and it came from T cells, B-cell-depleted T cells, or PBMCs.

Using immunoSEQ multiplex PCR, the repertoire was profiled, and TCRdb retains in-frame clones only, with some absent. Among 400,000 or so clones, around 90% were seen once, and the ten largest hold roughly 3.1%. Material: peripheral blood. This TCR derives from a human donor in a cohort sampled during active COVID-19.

The CDR3 region has the DNA TGTGCCACAAGGACAGCAACTAATGAAAAACTGTTTTTT. Translating gives CATRTATNEKLFF. The chain recombines TRBV15 with TRBJ1-4; TRBD1 is a possible D gene (6 bases). This CDR3 is 13 amino acids long. V lost 9 bases, J lost 0 bases, and 8 bases lay in between. The germline CDR1 and CDR2 sequences are LNHNV and YYDKDF (reference sequence).